The TCR beta chain under discussion was sequenced for a study of T cell changes during pregnancy in multiple sclerosis. Sequenced by immunoSEQ multiplex PCR; TCRdb stores in-frame clones only, minus some. Altogether under 80,000 clones are present, 85% to 95% being singletons, with the ten largest covering less than 2.5%. Germline CDR1 and CDR2: SNHLY and FYNNEI. V was cut by 4 bases and J by 4 bases, with 8 bases left in between. This CDR3 is built from 12 residues. The V call is TRBV2, the J call TRBJ2-7; no clear D. Sequences were derived from peripheral blood, sampled before pregnancy. The source of this sequence is a female donor with multiple sclerosis, enrolled in a pregnancy study. As DNA, the CDR3 is TGTGCCAGCAGTGTGGGCTTATACGAGCAGTACTTC. It encodes CASSVGLYEQYF. Full variable domain (remainder filled in from reference TRBV2 and TRBJ2-7): EPEVTQTPSHQVTQMGQEVILRCVPISNHLYFYWYRQILGQKVEFLVSFYNNEISEKSEIFDDQFSVERPDGSNFTLKIRSTKLEDSAMYFCASSVGLYEQYFGPGTRLTVT.